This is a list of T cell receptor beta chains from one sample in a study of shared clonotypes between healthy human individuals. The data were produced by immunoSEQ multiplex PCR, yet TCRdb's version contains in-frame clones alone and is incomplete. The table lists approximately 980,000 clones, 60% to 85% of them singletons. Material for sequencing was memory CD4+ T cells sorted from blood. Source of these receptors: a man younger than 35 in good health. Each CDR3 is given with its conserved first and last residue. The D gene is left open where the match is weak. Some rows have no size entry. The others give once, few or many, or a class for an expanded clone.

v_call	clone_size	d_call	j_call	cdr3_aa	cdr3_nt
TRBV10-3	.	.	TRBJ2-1	CAISISNLGYDNEQFF	TGTGCCATCAGTATTTCCAATTTGGGGTACGACAATGAGCAGTTCTTC
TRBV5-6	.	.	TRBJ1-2	CASSLDAKYYGYTF	TGTGCCAGCAGCTTGGATGCGAAATACTATGGCTACACCTTC
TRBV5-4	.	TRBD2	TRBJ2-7	CASSQVGAGGEQYF	TGTGCCAGCAGCCAGGTAGGGGCGGGAGGCGAGCAGTACTTC
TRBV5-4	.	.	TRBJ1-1	CASSFLTNTEAFF	TGTGCCAGCAGCTTTTTAACGAACACTGAAGCTTTCTTT
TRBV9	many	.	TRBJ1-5	CASSLGVGGNQPQHF	TGTGCCAGCAGCTTAGGGGTCGGAGGCAATCAGCCCCAGCATTTT
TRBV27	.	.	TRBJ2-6	CASSREYSLSGANVLTF	TGTGCCAGCAGTAGAGAATACTCTCTCTCTGGGGCCAACGTCCTGACTTTC
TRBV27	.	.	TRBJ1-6	CASSLHEGAPLHF	TGTGCCAGCAGTTTGCATGAGGGAGCACCCCTCCACTTT
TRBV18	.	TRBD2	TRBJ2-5	CASSTGTKETQYF	TGTGCCAGCTCTACTGGGACTAAAGAGACCCAGTACTTC
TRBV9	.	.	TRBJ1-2	CASSLSGRGNYGYTF	TGTGCCAGCAGCCTTTCTGGGAGGGGGAACTATGGCTACACCTTC
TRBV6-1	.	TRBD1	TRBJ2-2	CASRVRQGTGELFF	TGTGCCAGCAGAGTTAGACAGGGGACCGGGGAGCTGTTTTTT
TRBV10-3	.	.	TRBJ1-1	CAISESMQVGTEAFF	TGTGCCATCAGTGAGTCGATGCAGGTGGGCACTGAAGCTTTCTTT
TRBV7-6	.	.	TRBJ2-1	CASSPLGGLHNEQFF	TGTGCCAGCAGCCCCTTAGGGGGACTACACAATGAGCAGTTCTTC
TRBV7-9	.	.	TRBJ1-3	CASSLGFDSPSGNTIYF	TGTGCCAGCAGCTTAGGCTTCGACTCCCCTTCTGGAAACACCATATATTTT
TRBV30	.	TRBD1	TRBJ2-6	CAIDRGASGANVLTF	TGTGCCATTGACAGGGGCGCGTCTGGGGCCAACGTCCTGACTTTC
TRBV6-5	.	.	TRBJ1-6	CASSYSRRDNSPLHF	TGTGCCAGCAGTTACTCGCGGAGGGATAATTCACCCCTCCACTTT
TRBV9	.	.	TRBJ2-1	CASSLSTGSYNEQFF	TGTGCCAGCAGCCTTAGCACCGGCTCCTACAATGAGCAGTTCTTC
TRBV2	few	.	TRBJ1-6	CASSLQRNSPLHF	TGTGCCAGCAGCCTACAACGGAATTCACCCCTCCACTTT
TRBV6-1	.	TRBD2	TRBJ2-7	CASALLAGGVEQYF	TGTGCCAGCGCCCTACTAGCGGGAGGTGTTGAGCAGTACTTC
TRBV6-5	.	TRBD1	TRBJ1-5	CASGIYRGSQPQHF	TGTGCCAGCGGAATTTACAGGGGTAGTCAGCCCCAGCATTTT
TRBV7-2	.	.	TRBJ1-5	CASSLAGHSNQPQHF	TGTGCCAGCAGCTTAGCAGGGCATAGCAATCAGCCCCAGCATTTT
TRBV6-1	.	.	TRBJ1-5	CASSSKLPQPQHF	TGTGCCAGCAGTTCTAAGCTCCCTCAGCCCCAGCATTTT
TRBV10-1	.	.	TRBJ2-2	CASSEGRTTGELFF	TGCGCCAGCAGTGAGGGACGGACCACCGGGGAGCTGTTTTTT
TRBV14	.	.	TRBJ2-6	CASSRRSPGGASGANVLTF	TGTGCCAGCAGCCGCCGATCTCCAGGGGGGGCGTCTGGGGCCAACGTCCTGACTTTC
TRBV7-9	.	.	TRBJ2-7	CASSLAPSSQAEQYF	TGTGCCAGCAGCTTAGCGCCAAGCAGCCAGGCCGAGCAGTACTTC
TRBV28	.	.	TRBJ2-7	CASSLGWGLEQYF	TGTGCCAGCAGCTTAGGTTGGGGCCTTGAGCAGTACTTC
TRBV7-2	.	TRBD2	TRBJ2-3	CASRLMAGGVTDTQYF	TGTGCCAGCAGACTCATGGCGGGAGGCGTCACAGATACGCAGTATTTT
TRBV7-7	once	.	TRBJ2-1	CASSLLPAANNEQFF	TGTGCTAGCAGCTTACTTCCAGCGGCAAACAATGAGCAGTTCTTC
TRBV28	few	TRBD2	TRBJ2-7	CASSKRGPSYEQYF	TGTGCCAGCAGCAAGCGGGGGCCCTCCTACGAGCAGTACTTC
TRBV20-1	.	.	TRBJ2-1	CSARGGNEQFF	TGCAGTGCTAGGGGTGGCAATGAGCAGTTCTTC
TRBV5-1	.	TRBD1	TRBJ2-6	CASSYDGTVFSGANVLTF	TGCGCCAGCAGCTATGACGGGACAGTTTTCTCTGGGGCCAACGTCCTGACTTTC
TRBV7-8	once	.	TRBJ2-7	CASSLTVGSYEQYF	TGTGCCAGCAGCTTGACGGTCGGCTCCTACGAGCAGTACTTC
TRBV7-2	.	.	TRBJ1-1	CASSLQGANTEAFF	TGTGCCAGCAGCCTCCAGGGTGCGAACACTGAAGCTTTCTTT
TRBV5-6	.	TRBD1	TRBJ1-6	CASRPGGTWGNSPLHF	TGTGCCAGCAGACCAGGGGGAACGTGGGGTAATTCACCCCTCCACTTT
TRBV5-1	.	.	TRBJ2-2	CASSLPLTGELFF	TGCGCCAGCAGCTTGCCCCTCACTGGGGAGCTGTTTTTT
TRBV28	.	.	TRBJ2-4	CASSLPYRLGKNIQYF	TGTGCCAGCAGTTTACCCTACAGACTTGGAAAAAACATTCAGTACTTC
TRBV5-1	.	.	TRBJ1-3	CASSLSSQGRNTIYF	TGCGCCAGCAGCTTGAGCTCACAGGGTCGGAACACCATATATTTT
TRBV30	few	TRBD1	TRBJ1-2	CAWSTGTGSYGYTF	TGTGCCTGGAGTACCGGGACAGGGAGCTATGGCTACACCTTC
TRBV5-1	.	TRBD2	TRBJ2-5	CASSLTVGTSLETQYF	TGCGCCAGCAGCTTGACTGTTGGGACTAGCCTGGAGACCCAGTACTTC
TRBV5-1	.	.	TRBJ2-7	CASSSDAYEQYF	TGCGCCAGCAGCTCAGACGCATACGAGCAGTACTTC
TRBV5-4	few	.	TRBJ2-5	CASSLTGSLQETQYF	TGTGCCAGCAGCTTGACAGGGAGCCTACAAGAGACCCAGTACTTC